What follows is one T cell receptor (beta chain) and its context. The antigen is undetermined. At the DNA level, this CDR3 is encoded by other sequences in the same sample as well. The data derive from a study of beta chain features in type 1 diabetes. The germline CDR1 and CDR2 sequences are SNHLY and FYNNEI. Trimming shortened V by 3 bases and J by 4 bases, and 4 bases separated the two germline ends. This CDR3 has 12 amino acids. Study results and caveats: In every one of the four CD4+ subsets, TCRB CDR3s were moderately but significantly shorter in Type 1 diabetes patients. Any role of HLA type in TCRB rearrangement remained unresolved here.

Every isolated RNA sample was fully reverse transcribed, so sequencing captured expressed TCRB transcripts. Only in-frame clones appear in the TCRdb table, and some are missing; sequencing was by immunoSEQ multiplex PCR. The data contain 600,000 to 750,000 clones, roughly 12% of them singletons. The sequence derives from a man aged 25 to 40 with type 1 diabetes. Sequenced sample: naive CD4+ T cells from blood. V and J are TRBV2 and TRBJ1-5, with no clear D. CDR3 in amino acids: CASSEGNQPQHF. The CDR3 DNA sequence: TGTGCCAGCAGTGAGGGAAATCAGCCCCAGCATTTT.